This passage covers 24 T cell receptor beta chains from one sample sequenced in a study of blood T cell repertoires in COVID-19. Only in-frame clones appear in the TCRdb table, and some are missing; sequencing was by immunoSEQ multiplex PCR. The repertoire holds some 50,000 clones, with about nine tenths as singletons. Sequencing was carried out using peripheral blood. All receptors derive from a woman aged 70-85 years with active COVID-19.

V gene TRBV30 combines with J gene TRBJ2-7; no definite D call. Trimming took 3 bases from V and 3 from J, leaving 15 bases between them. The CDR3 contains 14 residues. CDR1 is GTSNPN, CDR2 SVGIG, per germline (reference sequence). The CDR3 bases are TGTGCCTGGAGCTTGGCACTACCACTCTACGAGCAGTACTTC. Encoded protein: CAWSLALPLYEQYF.

As DNA, the CDR3 is TGTGCCAGCAGTGACCCAGGGAGGGGTGGCTACACCTTC. This sequence encodes CASSDPGRGGYTF. The gene calls are TRBV25-1 and TRBJ1-2; a weak D match, TRBD1 (5 bases). This CDR3 region has 13 residues. From germline, CDR1 is MGHDK and CDR2 SYGVNS. The germline V and J ends were trimmed by 3 bases and 7 bases, with 12 bases remaining between them.

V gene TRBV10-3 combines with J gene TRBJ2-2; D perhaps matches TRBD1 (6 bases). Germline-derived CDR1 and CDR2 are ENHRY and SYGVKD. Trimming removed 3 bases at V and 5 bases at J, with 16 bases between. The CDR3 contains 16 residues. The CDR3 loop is CAISEVAGADTGELFF. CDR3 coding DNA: TGTGCCATCAGTGAAGTGGCAGGGGCGGATACCGGGGAGCTGTTTTTT.

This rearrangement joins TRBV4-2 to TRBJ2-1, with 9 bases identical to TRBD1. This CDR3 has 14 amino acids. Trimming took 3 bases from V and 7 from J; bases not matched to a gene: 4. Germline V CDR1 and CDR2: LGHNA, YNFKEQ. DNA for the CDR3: TGTGCCAGCAGCCAGGGACAGGGCAGGAATGAGCAGTTCTTC. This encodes CASSQGQGRNEQFF.

In DNA, the CDR3 is TGTGCCAGCAGTAAGGGACTAACCTACGAGCAGTACTTC. Encoded protein: CASSKGLTYEQYF. This chain uses TRBV28 with TRBJ2-7, with TRBD2 matching 7 bases. The length of the CDR3 is 13 residues. V was pared by 5 bases and J by 2 bases, with 3 bases of the junction left unmatched. The germline V gene encodes CDR1 MDHEN and CDR2 SYDVKM.

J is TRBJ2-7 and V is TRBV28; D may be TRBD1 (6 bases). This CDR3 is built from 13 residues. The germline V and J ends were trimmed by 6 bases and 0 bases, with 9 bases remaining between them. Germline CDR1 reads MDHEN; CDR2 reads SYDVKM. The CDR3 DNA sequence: TGTGCCAGCAGAATGGGACACTCCTACGAGCAGTACTTC. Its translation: CASRMGHSYEQYF.

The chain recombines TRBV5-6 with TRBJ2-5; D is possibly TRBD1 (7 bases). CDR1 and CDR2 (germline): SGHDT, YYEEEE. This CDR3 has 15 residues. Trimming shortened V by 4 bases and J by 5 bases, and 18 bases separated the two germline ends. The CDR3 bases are TGTGCCAGCAGCGCAGGAGGAGGGGGCAGGGAGACCCAGTACTTC. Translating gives CASSAGGGGRETQYF.

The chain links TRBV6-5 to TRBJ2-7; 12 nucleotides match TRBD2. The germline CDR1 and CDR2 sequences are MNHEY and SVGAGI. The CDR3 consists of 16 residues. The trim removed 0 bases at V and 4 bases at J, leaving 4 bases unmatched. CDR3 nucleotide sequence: TGTGCCAGCAGTTACTCGACTAGCGGGAGTTTGTACGAGCAGTACTTC. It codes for CASSYSTSGSLYEQYF.

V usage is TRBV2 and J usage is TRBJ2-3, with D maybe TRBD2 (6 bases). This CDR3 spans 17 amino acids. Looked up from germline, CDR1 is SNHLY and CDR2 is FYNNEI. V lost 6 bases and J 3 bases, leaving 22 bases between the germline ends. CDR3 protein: CASRARGGKGMTDTQYF. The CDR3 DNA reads TGTGCCAGCAGGGCTCGGGGCGGGAAAGGGATGACAGATACGCAGTATTTT.

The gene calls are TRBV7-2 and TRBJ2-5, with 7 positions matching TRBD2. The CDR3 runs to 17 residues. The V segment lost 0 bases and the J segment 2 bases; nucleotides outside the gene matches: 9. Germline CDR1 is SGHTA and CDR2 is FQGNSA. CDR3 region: CASSLASAGAAQETQYF. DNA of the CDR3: TGTGCCAGCAGCTTAGCGTCGGCGGGAGCCGCGCAAGAGACCCAGTACTTC. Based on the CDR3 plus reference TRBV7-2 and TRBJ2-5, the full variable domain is GAGVSQSPSNKVTEKGKDVELRCDPISGHTALYWYRQSLGQGLEFLIYFQGNSAPDKSGLPSDRFSAERTGGSVSTLTIQRTQQEDSAVYLCASSLASAGAAQETQYFGPGTRLLVL.

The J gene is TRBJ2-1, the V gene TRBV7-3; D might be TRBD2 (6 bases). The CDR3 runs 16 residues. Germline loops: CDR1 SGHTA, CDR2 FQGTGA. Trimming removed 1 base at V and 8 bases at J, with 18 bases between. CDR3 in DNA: TGTGCCAGCAGCTTAAATGGCCGGGGAGGTCGTCATGAGCAGTTCTTC. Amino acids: CASSLNGRGGRHEQFF.

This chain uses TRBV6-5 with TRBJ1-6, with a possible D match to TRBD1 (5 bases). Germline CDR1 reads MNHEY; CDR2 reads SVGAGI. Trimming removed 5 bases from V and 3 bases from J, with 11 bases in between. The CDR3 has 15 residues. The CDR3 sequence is CASSRQPFYNSPLHF. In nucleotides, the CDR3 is TGTGCCAGCAGTCGACAGCCTTTCTATAATTCACCCCTCCACTTT.

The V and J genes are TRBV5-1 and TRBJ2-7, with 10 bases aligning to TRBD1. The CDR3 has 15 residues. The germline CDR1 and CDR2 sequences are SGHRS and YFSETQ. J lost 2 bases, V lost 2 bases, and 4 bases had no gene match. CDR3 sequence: CASSFGTGVTYEQYF. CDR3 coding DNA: TGCGCCAGCAGCTTTGGGACAGGGGTGACCTACGAGCAGTACTTC.

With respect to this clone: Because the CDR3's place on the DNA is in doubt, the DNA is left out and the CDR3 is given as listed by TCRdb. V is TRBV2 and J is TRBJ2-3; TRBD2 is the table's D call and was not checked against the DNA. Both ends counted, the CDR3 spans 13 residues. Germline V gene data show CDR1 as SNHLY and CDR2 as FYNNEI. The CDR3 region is CASSTSLTDTQYF.

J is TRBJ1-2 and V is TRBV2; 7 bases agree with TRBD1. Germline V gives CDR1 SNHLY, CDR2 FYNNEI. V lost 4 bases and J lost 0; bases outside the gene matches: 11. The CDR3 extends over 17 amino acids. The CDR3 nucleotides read TGTGCCAGCAGTGGGGCAGCAGGGGGTATAGCTAACTATGGCTACACCTTC. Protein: CASSGAAGGIANYGYTF. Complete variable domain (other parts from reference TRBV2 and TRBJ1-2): EPEVTQTPSHQVTQMGQEVILRCVPISNHLYFYWYRQILGQKVEFLVSFYNNEISEKSEIFDDQFSVERPDGSNFTLKIRSTKLEDSAMYFCASSGAAGGIANYGYTFGSGTRLTVV.

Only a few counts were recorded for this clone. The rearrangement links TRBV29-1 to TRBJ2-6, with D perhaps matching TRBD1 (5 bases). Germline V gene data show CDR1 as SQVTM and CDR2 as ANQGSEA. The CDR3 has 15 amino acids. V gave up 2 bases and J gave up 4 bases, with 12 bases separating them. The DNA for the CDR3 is TGCAGCGTTGAACAGGGAAGAGGAGGGGCCAACGTCCTGACTTTC. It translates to CSVEQGRGGANVLTF.

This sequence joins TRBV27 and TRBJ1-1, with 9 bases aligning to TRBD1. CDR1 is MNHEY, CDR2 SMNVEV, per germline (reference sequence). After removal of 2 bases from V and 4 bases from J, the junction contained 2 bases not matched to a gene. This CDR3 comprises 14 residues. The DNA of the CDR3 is TGTGCCAGCAGTTTAACAGGGGGCGGCACTGAAGCTTTCTTT. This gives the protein CASSLTGGGTEAFF.

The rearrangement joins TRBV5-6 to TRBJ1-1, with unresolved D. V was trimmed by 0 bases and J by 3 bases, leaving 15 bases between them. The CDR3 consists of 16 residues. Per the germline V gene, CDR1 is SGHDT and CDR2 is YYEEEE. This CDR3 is CASSLGSPNTYTEAFF. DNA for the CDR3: TGTGCCAGCAGCTTGGGGTCACCCAACACGTACACTGAAGCTTTCTTT.

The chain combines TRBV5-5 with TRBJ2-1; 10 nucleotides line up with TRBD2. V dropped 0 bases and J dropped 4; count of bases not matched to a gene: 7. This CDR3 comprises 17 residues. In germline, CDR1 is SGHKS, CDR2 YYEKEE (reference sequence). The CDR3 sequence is CASSLESGRAKYNEQFF. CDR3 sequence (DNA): TGTGCCAGCAGCTTGGAAAGCGGGAGGGCCAAGTACAATGAGCAGTTCTTC.

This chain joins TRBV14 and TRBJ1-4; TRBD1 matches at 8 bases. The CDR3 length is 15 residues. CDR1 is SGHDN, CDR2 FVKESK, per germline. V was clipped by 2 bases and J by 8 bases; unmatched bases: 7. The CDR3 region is CASSQPDRVGEKLFF. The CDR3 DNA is TGTGCCAGCAGCCAACCGGACAGGGTCGGGGAAAAACTGTTTTTT.

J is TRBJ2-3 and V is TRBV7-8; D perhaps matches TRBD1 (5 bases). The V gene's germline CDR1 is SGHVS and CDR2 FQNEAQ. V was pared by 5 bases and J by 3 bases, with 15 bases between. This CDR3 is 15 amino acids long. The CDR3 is CASSPRGSMTDTQYF. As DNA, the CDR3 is TGTGCCAGCAGCCCTAGGGGCTCTATGACAGATACGCAGTATTTT.

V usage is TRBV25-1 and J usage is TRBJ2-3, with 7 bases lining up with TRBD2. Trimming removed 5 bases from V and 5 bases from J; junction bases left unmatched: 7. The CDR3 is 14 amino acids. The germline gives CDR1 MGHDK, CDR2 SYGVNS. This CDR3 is CASSFGTIRDTQYF. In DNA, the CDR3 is TGTGCCAGCAGTTTTGGGACTATCCGAGATACGCAGTATTTT.

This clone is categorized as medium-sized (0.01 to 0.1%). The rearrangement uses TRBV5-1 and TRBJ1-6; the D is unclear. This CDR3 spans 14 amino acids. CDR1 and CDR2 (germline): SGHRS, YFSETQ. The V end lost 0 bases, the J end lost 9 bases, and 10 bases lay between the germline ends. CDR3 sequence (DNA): TGCGCCAGCAGCTTGGGACTCCGAGGTTCACCCCTCCACTTT. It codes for CASSLGLRGSPLHF.

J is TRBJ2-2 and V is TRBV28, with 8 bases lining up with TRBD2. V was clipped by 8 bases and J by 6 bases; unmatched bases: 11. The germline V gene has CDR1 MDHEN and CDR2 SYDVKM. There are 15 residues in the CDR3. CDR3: CASQSKREIAGELFF. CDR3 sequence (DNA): TGTGCCAGCCAGAGTAAGCGGGAGATCGCCGGGGAGCTGTTTTTT.